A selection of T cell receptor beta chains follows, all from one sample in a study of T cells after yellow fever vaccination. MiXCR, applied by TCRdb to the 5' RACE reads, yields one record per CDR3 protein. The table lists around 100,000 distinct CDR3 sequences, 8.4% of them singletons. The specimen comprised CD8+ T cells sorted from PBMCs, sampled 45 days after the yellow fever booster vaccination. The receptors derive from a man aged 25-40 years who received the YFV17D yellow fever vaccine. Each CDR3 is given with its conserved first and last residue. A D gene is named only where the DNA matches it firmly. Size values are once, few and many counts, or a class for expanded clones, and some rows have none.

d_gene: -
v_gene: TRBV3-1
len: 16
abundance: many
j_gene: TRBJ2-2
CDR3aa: CASSIGGVPNTGELFF
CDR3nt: TGTGCCAGCAGCATAGGTGGGGTTCCGAACACCGGGGAGCTGTTTTTT

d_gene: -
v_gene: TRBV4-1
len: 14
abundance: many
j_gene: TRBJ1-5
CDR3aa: CASADFHGNQPQHF
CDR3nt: TGCGCCAGCGCGGATTTCCATGGCAATCAGCCCCAGCATTTT

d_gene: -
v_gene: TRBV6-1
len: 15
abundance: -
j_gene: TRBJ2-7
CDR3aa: CASSEETHAVDEQYF
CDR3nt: TGTGCCAGCAGTGAGGAGACCCACGCGGTAGACGAGCAGTACTTC

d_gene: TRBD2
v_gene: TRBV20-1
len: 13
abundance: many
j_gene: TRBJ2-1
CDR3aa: CSANPGLGFEQFF
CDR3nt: TGCAGTGCTAACCCGGGACTAGGATTTGAGCAGTTCTTC

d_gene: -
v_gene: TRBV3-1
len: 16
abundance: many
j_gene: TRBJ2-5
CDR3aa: CASSQDWWRRQETQYF
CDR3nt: TGTGCCAGCAGCCAAGATTGGTGGCGACGTCAAGAGACCCAGTACTTC

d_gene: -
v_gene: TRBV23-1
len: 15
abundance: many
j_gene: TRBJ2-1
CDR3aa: CASSHLDWGRNEQFF
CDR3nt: TGCGCCAGCAGTCATCTGGACTGGGGGCGCAATGAGCAGTTCTTC

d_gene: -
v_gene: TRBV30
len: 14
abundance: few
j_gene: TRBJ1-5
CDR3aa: CAWSVGAGNQPQHF
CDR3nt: TGTGCCTGGAGTGTAGGTGCCGGCAATCAGCCCCAGCATTTT

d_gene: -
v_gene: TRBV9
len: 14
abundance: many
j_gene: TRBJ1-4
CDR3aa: CASSATGGGEKLFF
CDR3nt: TGTGCCAGCAGTGCGACAGGAGGGGGTGAAAAACTGTTTTTT

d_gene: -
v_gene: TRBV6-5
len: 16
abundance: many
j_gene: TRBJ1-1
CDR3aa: CASSYLLGGMDTEAFF
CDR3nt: TGTGCCAGCAGTTACTTGCTCGGTGGAATGGACACTGAAGCTTTCTTT

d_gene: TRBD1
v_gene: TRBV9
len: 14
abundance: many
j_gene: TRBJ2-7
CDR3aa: CASSPPGQIYEQYF
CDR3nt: TGTGCCAGCAGCCCCCCGGGACAGATCTACGAGCAGTACTTC

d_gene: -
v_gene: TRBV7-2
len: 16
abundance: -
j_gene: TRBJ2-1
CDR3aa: CASSLAPSLSGNEQFF
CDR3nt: TGTGCCAGCAGCTTAGCCCCTAGCCTTAGTGGGAATGAGCAGTTCTTC

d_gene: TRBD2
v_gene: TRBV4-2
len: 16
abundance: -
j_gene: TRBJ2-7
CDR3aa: CASSQEELAGGNEQYF
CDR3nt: TGTGCCAGCAGCCAAGAAGAACTAGCGGGAGGGAACGAGCAGTACTTC

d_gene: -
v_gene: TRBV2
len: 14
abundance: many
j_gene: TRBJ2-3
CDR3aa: CASSEGLPADTQYF
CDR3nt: TGTGCCAGCAGTGAAGGACTACCCGCAGATACGCAGTATTTT

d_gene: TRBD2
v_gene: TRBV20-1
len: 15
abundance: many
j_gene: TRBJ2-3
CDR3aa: CSARDRGDGINTQYF
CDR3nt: TGCAGTGCTAGAGATCGGGGGGATGGAATAAATACGCAGTATTTT

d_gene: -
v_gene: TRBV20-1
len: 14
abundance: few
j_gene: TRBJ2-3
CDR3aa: CSAWEETSTDTQYF
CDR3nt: TGCAGTGCTTGGGAGGAAACTAGCACAGATACGCAGTATTTT

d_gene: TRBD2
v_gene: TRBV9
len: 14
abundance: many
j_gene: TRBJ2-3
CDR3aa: CASSVGLAADTQYF
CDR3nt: TGTGCCAGCAGCGTTGGACTAGCGGCAGATACGCAGTATTTT

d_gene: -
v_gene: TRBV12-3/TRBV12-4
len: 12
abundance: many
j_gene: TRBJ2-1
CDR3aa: CASSTGPNEQFF
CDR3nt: TGTGCCAGCAGTACAGGTCCCAATGAGCAGTTCTTC

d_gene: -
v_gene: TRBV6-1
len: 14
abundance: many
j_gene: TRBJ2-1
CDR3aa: CASMQGNPFNEQFF
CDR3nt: TGTGCCAGCATGCAGGGGAACCCCTTCAATGAGCAGTTCTTC

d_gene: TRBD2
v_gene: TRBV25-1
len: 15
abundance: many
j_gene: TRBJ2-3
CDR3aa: CASSEYGRAGDTQYF
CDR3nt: TGTGCCAGCAGTGAATACGGGAGGGCCGGAGATACGCAGTATTTT

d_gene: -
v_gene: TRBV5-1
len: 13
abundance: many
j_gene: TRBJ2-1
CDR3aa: CASSGDGYNEQFF
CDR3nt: TGCGCCAGCAGCGGGGACGGCTACAATGAGCAGTTCTTC

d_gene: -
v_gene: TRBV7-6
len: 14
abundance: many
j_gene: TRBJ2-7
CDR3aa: CASSLGSSSGKQYF
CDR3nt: TGTGCCAGCAGCTTAGGGTCCTCCTCTGGGAAGCAGTACTTC

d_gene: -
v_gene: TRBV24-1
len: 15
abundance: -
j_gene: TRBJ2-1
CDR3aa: CATSLGGSPYNEQFF
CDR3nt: TGTGCCACCAGTTTAGGGGGATCCCCCTACAATGAGCAGTTCTTC

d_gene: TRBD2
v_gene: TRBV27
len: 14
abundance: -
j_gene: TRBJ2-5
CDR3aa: CASSLAGDGETQYF
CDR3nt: TGTGCCAGCAGTTTAGCGGGAGATGGCGAGACCCAGTACTTC

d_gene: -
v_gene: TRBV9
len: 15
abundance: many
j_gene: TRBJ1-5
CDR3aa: CASSVGAVSGQPQHF
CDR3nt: TGTGCCAGCAGCGTTGGGGCAGTCTCGGGTCAGCCCCAGCATTTT

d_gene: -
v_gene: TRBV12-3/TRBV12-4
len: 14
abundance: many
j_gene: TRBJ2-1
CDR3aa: CASSVGTRYNEQFF
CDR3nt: TGTGCCAGCAGTGTCGGGACAAGATACAATGAGCAGTTCTTC

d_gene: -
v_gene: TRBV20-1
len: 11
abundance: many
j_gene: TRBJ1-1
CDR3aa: CSASLLTEAFF
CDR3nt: TGCAGTGCTAGCCTACTCACTGAAGCTTTCTTT

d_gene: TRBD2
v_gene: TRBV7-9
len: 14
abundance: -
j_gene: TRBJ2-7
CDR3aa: CASSLIAGGREQYF
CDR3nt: TGTGCCAGCAGCTTAATAGCGGGAGGGCGCGAGCAGTACTTC

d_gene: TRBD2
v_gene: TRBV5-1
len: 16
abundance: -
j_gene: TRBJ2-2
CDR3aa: CASSFTSGRNTGELFF
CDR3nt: TGCGCCAGCAGCTTCACTAGCGGGCGGAACACCGGGGAGCTGTTTTTT

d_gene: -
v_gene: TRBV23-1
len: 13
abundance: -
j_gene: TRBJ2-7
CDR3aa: CASCCATSYEQYF
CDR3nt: TGCGCCAGCTGTTGTGCGACCTCCTACGAGCAGTACTTC

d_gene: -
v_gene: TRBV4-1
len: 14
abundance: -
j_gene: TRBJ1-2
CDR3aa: CASSQTSEVFGYTF
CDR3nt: TGCGCCAGCAGCCAAACCTCGGAGGTTTTCGGCTACACCTTC

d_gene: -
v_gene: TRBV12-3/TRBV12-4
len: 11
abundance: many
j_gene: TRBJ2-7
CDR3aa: CASTLGNEQYF
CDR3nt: TGTGCCAGCACTCTTGGTAACGAGCAGTACTTC

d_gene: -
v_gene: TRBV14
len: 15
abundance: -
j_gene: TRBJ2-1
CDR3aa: CASSQALSSYNEQFF
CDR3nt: TGTGCCAGCAGCCAAGCCCTGAGCTCCTACAATGAGCAGTTCTTC

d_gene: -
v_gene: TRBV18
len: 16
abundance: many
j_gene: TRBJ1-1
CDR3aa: CASSPRQEIMNTEAFF
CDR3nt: TGTGCCAGCTCACCTCGACAGGAGATCATGAACACTGAAGCTTTCTTT

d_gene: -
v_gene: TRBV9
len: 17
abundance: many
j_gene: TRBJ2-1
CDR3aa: CASSVEGRSYSYNEQFF
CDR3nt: TGTGCCAGCAGCGTAGAGGGACGGTCCTATTCCTACAATGAGCAGTTCTTC

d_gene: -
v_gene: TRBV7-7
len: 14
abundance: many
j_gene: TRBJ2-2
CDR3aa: CASRAGPQTGELFF
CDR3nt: TGTGCTAGCAGAGCCGGGCCCCAGACCGGGGAGCTGTTTTTT

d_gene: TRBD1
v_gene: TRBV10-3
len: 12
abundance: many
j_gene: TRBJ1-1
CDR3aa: CAIWRQGEGAFF
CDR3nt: TGTGCCATCTGGAGACAGGGAGAGGGTGCTTTCTTT

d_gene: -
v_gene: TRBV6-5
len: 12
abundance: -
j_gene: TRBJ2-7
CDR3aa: CASSYLGGEQYF
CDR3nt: TGTGCCAGCAGTTACCTCGGTGGGGAGCAGTACTTC

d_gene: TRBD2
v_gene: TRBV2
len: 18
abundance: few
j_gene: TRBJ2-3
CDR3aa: CASTLLAGGSDRTDTQYF
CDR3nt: TGTGCCAGCACCCTACTAGCGGGAGGCTCCGACCGCACAGATACGCAGTATTTT

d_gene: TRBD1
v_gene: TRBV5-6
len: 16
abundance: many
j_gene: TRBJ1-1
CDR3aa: CASSLPNQGGNTEAFF
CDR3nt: TGTGCCAGCAGCTTACCCAACCAGGGGGGAAACACTGAAGCTTTCTTT

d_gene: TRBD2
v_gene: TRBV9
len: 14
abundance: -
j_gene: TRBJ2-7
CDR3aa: CASSGTSGRAEQYF
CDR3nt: TGTGCCAGCAGCGGGACTAGCGGGAGGGCCGAGCAGTACTTC

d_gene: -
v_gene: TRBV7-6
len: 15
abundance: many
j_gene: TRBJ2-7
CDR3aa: CASSLEGSIRYEQYF
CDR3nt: TGTGCCAGCAGCTTAGAAGGGAGTATACGGTACGAGCAGTACTTC

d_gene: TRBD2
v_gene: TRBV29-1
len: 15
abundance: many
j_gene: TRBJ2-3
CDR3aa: CSVLGGVLDADTQYF
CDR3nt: TGCAGCGTTCTCGGGGGGGTTCTTGACGCAGATACGCAGTATTTT

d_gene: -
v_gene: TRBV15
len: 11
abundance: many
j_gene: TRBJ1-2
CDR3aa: CATSREKGYTF
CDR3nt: TGTGCCACCAGCAGAGAGAAGGGGTACACCTTC

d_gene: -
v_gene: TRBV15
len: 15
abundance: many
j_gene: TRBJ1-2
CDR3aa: CATSRDLGLDYGYTF
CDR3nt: TGTGCCACCAGCAGAGATCTAGGGCTCGACTATGGCTACACCTTC

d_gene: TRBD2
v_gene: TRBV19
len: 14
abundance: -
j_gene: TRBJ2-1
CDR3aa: CASSIQAGVNEQFF
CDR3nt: TGTGCCAGTAGTATACAAGCGGGAGTGAATGAGCAGTTCTTC

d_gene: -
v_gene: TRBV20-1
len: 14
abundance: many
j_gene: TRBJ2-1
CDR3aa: CSAPTTVAYNEQFF
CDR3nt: TGCAGTGCTCCTACGACAGTAGCCTACAATGAGCAGTTCTTC

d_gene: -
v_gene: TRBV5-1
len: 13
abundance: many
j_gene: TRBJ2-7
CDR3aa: CASSFEADYEQYF
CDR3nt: TGCGCCAGCAGCTTCGAGGCAGACTACGAGCAGTACTTC

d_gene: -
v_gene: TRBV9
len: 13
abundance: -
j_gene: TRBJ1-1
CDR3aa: CASSGYEEAEAFF
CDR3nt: TGTGCCAGCAGCGGGTACGAGGAAGCTGAAGCTTTCTTT

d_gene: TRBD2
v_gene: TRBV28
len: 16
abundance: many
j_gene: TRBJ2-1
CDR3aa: CASSLSGLAGEYEQFF
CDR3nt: TGTGCCAGCAGTTTATCTGGACTAGCGGGAGAGTATGAGCAGTTCTTC

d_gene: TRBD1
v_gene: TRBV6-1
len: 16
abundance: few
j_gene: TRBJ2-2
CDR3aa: CASRETGQDLTGELFF
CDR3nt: TGTGCCAGCAGGGAAACGGGACAGGACCTCACCGGGGAGCTGTTTTTT

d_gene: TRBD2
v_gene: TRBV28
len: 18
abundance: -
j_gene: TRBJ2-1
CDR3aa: CASSPPGARVIAGEEQFF
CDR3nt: TGTGCCAGCAGTCCCCCGGGGGCTAGGGTGATAGCGGGGGAGGAGCAGTTCTTC

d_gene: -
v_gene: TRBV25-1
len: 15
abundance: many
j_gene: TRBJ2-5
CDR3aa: CASTPPGFSQETQYF
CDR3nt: TGTGCCAGCACGCCGCCGGGTTTCTCCCAAGAGACCCAGTACTTC

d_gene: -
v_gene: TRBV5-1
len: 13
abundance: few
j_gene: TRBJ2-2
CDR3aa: CASSAPGVRELFF
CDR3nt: TGCGCCAGCAGCGCCCCTGGGGTCCGGGAGCTGTTTTTT